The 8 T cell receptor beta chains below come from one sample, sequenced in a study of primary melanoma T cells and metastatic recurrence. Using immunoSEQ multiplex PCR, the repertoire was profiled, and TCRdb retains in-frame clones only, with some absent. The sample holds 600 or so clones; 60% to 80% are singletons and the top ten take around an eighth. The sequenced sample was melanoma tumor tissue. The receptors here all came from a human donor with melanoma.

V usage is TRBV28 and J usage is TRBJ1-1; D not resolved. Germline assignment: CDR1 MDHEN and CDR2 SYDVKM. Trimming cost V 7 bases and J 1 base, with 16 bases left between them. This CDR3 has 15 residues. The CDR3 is CASTPLRGENTEAFF. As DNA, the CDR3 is TGTGCCAGCACCCCTTTACGGGGTGAGAACACTGAAGCTTTCTTT.

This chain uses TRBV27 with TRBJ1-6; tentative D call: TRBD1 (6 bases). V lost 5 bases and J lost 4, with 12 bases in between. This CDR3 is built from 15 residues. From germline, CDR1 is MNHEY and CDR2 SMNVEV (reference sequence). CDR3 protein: CASSHQGSYNSPLHF. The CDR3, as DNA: TGTGCCAGCAGTCATCAGGGGTCTTATAATTCACCCCTCCACTTT.

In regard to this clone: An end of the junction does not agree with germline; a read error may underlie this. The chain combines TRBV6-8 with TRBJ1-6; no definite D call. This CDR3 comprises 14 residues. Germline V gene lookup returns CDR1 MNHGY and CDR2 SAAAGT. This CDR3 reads CASREGMEESPFHF. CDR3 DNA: TGTGCCAGCAGGGAGGGTATGGAGGAGTCACCCTTCCACTTT.

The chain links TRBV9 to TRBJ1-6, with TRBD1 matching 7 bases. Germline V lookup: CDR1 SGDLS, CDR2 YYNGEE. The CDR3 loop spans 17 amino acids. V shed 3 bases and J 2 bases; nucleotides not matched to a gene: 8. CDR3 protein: CASSESDRDPYNSPLHF. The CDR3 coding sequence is TGTGCCAGCAGCGAATCCGACAGGGACCCCTATAATTCACCCCTCCACTTT.

CDR3 loop: CASSPDRNQPQHF. For the CDR3, the DNA is TGTGCCAGCTCACCGGACAGAAATCAGCCCCAGCATTTT. This chain connects TRBV18 to TRBJ1-5, with a possible D match to TRBD1 (6 bases). The CDR3 consists of 13 residues. Looked up from germline, CDR1 is KGHSH and CDR2 is LQKENI. With 3 bases removed from V and 4 bases from J, the gap between germline ends came to 7 bases. Combining the CDR3 with reference TRBV18 and TRBJ1-5 gives the whole variable domain NAGVMQNPRHLVRRRGQEARLRCSPMKGHSHVYWYRQLPEEGLKFMVYLQKENIIDESGMPKERFSAEFPKEGPSILRIQQVVRGDSAAYFCASSPDRNQPQHFGDGTRLSIL.

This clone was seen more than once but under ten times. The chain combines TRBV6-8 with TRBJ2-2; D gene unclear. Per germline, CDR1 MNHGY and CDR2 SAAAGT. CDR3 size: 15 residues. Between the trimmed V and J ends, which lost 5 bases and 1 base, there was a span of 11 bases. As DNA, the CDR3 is TGTGCCAGCAGTCCCCGGACCGGGAACACCGGGGAGCTGTTTTTT. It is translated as CASSPRTGNTGELFF.

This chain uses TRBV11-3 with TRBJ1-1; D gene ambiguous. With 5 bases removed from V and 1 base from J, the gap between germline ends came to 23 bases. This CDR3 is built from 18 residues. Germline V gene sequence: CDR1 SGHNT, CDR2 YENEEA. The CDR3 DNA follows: TGTGCCAGCAGCCCCCGTTTCCCGGTCTACGAACCGAACACTGAAGCTTTCTTT. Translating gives CASSPRFPVYEPNTEAFF.

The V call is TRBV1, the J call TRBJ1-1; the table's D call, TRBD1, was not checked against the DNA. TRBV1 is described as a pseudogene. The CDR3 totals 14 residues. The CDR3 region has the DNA TGCGCCAGCAGCTCGACAGGGTGGAGTACTGAAGCTTTCTTT. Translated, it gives CASSSTGWSTEAFF.